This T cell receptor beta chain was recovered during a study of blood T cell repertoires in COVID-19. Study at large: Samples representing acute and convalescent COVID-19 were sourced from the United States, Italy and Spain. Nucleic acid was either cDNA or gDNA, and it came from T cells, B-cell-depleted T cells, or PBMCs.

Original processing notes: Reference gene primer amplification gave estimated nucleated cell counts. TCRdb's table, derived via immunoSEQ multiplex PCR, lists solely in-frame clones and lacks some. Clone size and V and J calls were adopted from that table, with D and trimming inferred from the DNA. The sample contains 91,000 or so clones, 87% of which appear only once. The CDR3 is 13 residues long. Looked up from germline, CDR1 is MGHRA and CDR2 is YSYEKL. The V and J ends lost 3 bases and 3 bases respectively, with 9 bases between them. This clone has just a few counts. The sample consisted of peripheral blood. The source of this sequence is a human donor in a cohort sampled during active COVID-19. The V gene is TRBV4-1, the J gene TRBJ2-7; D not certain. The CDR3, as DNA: TGCGCCAGCAGCCAGACGGAGCTCTACGAGCAGTACTTC. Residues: CASSQTELYEQYF.